This passage covers 3 T cell receptor beta chains from one sample sequenced in a study of T cells after yellow fever vaccination (dated by TCRdb to about 2019). Read against the paper, the sample's treatment or condition label means: live attenuated yellow fever vaccine strain. The library came from 5' RACE. Sequencing instrument: Illumina HiSeq 2500. Using fastp at Q25 and MiXCR, TCRdb reprocessed the public reads and kept productive beta chains. When rows share a CDR3 protein, they turn into one entry using the most common DNA and genes. This sample comprises 400,000 or so distinct CDR3 sequences, roughly 10% of them detected only once. The ten biggest clones cover roughly 18% of the sample. The sample was PBMCs, taken on the day of the first yellow fever vaccination. All receptors derive from a man between 18 and 35 years old who received the YFV17D yellow fever vaccine.

The J gene is TRBJ2-1, the V gene TRBV15; D could derive from TRBD1 or TRBD2 (6 bases each). The germline CDR1 and CDR2 sequences are LNHNV and YYDKDF (reference sequence). V shed 5 bases and J shed 10 bases, with 15 bases lying between them. The CDR3 is made up of 13 amino acids. This CDR3 is CATSRRGVGEQFF. CDR3 in DNA: TGTGCCACCAGCCGGAGGGGGGTCGGCGAGCAGTTCTTC.

The rearrangement links TRBV5-1 to TRBJ2-7; TRBD1 matches 7 bases. CDR3 length equals 14 residues. The J segment lost 2 bases and the V segment lost 5 bases, leaving 7 bases of the junction unmatched. Looked up from germline, CDR1 is SGHRS and CDR2 is YFSETQ. The CDR3, as DNA: TGCGCCAGCAGGACCGGGACAGATGCCTACGAGCAGTACGTC. It is translated as CASRTGTDAYEQYV.

The V gene is TRBV6-4, the J gene TRBJ2-1; TRBD2 aligns across 7 bases. Trimming cost V 7 bases and J 8 bases; bases outside gene matches: 14. CDR3 length: 15 residues. Germline CDR1 reads MRHNA; CDR2 reads SNTAGT. CDR3 bases: TGTGCCAGCACAACCATTCGGGGGGATTCGGATGAGCAGTTCTTC. This encodes CASTTIRGDSDEQFF.